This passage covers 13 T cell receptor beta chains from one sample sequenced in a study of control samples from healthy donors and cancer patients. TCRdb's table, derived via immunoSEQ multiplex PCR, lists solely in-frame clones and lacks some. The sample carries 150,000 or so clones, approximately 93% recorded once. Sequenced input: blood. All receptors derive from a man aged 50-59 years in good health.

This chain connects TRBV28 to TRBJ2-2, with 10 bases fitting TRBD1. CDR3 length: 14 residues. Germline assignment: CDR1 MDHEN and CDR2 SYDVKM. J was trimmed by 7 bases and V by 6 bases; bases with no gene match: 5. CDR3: CASRTGQGYGELFF. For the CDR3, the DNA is TGTGCCAGCAGGACGGGACAGGGGTACGGGGAGCTGTTTTTT.

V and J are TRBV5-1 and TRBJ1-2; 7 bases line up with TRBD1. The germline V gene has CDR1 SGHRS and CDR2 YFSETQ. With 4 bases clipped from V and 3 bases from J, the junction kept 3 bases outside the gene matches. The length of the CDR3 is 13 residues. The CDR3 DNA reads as TGCGCCAGCAGCCCTGACAGGGACTATGGCTACACCTTC. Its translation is CASSPDRDYGYTF.

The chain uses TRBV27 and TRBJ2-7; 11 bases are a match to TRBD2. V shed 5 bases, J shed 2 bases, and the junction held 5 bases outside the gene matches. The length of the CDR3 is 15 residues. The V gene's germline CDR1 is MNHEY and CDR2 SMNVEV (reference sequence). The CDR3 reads CASSHRLAGTYEQYF. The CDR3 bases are TGTGCCAGCAGTCACAGACTAGCGGGGACCTACGAGCAGTACTTC.

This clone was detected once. The chain's CDR3 is CASRPPGTVSYEQYF. The DNA for the CDR3 is TGTGCCAGCAGACCTCCCGGGACGGTTTCCTACGAGCAGTACTTC. The V call is TRBV6-5, the J call TRBJ2-7; D is perhaps TRBD1 or TRBD2 (5 bases each). Germline V CDR1 and CDR2: MNHEY, SVGAGI. CDR3 size: 15 residues. V shed 6 bases and J shed 1 base, with 16 bases lying between them.

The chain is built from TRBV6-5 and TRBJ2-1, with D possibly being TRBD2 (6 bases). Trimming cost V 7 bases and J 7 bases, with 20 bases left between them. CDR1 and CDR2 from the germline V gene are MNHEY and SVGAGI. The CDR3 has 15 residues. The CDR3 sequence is CASTPGLRRGNEQFF. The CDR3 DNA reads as TGTGCCAGCACTCCGGGACTCCGAAGGGGAAATGAGCAGTTCTTC.

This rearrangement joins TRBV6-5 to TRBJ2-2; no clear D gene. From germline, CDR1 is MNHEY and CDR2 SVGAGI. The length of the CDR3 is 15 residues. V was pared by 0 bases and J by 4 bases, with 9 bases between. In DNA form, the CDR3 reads TGTGCCAGCAGTTACTCGATGGCCGGCACCGGGGAGCTGTTTTTT. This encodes CASSYSMAGTGELFF.

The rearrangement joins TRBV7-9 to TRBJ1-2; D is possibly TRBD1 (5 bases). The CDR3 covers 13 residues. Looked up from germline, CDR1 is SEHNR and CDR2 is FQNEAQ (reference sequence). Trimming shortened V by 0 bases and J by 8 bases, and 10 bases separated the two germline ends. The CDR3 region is CASSLALRGGYTF. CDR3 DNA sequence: TGTGCCAGCAGCTTAGCGCTGCGGGGCGGCTACACCTTC.

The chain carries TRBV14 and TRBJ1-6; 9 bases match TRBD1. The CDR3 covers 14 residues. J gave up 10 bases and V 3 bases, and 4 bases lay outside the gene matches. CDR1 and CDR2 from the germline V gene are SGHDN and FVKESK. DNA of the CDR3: TGTGCCAGCAGCCAGGACAGGGGTCACTCACCCCTCCACTTT. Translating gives CASSQDRGHSPLHF.

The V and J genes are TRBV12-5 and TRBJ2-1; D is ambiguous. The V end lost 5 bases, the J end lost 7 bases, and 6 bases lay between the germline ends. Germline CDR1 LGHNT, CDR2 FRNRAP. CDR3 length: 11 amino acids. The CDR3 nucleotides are TGTGCTAGTGGTATCAGAAATGAGCAGTTCTTC. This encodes CASGIRNEQFF. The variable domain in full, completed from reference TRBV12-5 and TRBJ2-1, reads DARVTQTPRHKVTEMGQEVTMRCQPILGHNTVFWYRQTMMQGLELLAYFRNRAPLDDSGMPKDRFSAEMPDATLATLKIQPSEPRDSAVYFCASGIRNEQFFGPGTRLTVL.

The DNA for the CDR3 is TGTGCCAGCAGCTTGGGGTCGGACACCGGGGAGCTGTTTTTT. Encoded protein: CASSLGSDTGELFF. The chain carries TRBV7-2 and TRBJ2-2; D gene ambiguous. The CDR3 consists of 14 residues. Germline assignment: CDR1 SGHTA and CDR2 FQGNSA. V lost 3 bases and J lost 3, with 8 bases in between.

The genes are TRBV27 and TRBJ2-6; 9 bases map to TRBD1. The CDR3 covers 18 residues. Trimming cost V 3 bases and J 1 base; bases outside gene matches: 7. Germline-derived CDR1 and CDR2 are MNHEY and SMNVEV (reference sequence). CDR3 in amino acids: CASSFVGQGISGANVLTF. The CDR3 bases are TGTGCCAGCAGTTTTGTGGGACAGGGTATATCTGGGGCCAACGTCCTGACTTTC.

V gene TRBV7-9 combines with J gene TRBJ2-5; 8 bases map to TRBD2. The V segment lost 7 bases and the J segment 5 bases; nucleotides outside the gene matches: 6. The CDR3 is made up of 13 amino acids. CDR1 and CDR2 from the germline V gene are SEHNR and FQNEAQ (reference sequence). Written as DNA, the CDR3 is TGTGCCAGCACCTTCGCGGGGGGCGAGACCCAGTACTTC. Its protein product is CASTFAGGETQYF.

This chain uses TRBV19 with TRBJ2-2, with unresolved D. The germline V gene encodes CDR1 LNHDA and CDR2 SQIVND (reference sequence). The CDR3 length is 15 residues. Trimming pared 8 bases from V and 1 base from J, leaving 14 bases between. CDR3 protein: CASFGGPLNTGELFF. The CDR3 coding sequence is TGTGCCAGTTTTGGTGGGCCACTGAACACCGGGGAGCTGTTTTTT.